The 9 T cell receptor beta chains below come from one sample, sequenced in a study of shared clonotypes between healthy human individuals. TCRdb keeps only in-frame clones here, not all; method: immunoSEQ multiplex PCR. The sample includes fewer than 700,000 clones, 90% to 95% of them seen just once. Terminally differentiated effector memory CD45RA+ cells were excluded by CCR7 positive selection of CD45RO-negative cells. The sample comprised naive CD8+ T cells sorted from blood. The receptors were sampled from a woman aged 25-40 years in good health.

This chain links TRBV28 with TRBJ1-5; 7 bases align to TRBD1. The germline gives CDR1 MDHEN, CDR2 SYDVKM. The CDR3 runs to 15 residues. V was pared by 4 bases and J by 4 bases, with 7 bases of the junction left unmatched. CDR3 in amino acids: CASSYQGQRNQPQHF. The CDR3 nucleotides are TGTGCCAGCAGTTATCAGGGACAGCGGAATCAGCCCCAGCATTTT.

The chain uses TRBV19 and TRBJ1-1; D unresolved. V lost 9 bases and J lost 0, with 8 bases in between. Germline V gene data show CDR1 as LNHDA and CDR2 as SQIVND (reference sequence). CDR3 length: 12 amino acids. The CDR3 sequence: CASSLLNTEAFF. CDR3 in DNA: TGTGCCAGCAGCCTGTTGAACACTGAAGCTTTCTTT.

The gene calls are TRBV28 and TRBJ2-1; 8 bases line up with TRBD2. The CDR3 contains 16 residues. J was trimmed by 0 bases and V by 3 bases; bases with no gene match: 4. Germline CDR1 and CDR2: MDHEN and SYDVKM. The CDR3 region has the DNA TGTGCCAGCAGTTTCGGGCGGGAGGTCTCCTACAATGAGCAGTTCTTC. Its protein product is CASSFGREVSYNEQFF.

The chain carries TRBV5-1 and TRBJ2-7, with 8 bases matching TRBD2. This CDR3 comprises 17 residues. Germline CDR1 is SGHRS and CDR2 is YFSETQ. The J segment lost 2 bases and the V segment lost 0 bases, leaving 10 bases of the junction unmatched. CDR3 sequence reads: CASSLAGGQRWTYEQYF. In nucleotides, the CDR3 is TGCGCCAGCAGCTTGGCGGGAGGGCAGAGATGGACCTACGAGCAGTACTTC.

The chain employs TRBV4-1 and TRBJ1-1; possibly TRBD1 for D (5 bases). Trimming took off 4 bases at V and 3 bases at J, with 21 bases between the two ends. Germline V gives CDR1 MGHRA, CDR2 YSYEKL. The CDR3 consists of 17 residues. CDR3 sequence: CASSPKTLRDEDTEAFF. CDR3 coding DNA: TGCGCCAGCAGCCCTAAAACATTGAGGGACGAGGACACTGAAGCTTTCTTT.

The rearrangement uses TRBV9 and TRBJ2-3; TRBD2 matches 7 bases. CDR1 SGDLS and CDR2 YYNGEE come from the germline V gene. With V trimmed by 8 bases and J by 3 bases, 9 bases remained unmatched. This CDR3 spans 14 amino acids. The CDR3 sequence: CASSWLAETDTQYF. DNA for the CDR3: TGTGCCAGTAGCTGGCTAGCGGAAACAGATACGCAGTATTTT.

The CDR3 protein is CASSSGLHSYNEQFF. The DNA of the CDR3 is TGTGCCAGCAGCTCCGGACTGCACTCCTACAATGAGCAGTTCTTC. This chain connects TRBV7-9 to TRBJ2-1, with D possibly being TRBD2 (5 bases). V dropped 4 bases and J dropped 0 bases, with 10 bases sitting between them. Germline V CDR1 and CDR2: SEHNR, FQNEAQ (reference sequence). The CDR3 length is 15 residues.

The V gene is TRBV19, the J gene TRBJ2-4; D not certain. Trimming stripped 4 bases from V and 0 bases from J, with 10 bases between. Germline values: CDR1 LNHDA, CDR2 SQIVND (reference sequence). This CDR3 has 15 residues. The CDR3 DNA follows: TGTGCCAGTAGTAGGTCTGTACTAGCCAAAAACATTCAGTACTTC. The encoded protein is CASSRSVLAKNIQYF.

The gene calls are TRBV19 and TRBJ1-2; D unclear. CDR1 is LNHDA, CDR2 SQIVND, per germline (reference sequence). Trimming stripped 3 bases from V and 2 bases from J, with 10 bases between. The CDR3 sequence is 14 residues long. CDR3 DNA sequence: TGTGCCAGTAGTATCCCTCAGATAAACTATGGCTACACCTTC. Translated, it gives CASSIPQINYGYTF.